Described below is a single T cell receptor (beta chain) sequence and its context. Its target is not known. Naive CD4+ T cells were purified with Tregs depleted by CD25. The ends were cut back, 2 bases at V and 2 bases at J, with 11 bases in the middle. CDR1 is SGHTA and CDR2 is FQGNSA in the germline V gene. The CDR3 runs to 15 residues. Broader study findings: Greatest tumor Treg TCR overlap was with tumor naive CD4+ cells. The TCR gene usage of tumor memory CD4+ T cells clustered together with blood and lymph node memory CD4+ cells and with lymph node naive CD4+ cells.

After constant-region reverse-primer amplification, full-length variable regions underwent semi-nested PCR with Nested Universal Primer A. TCRdb re-called the 5' RACE reads with MiXCR, one entry per CDR3 protein. In the table there are roughly 38,000 distinct CDR3 sequences, about 20% of which are singletons. Sample: naive CD4+ T cells sorted from a lymph node. Subset here: naive CD4+ T cells, CD4+CD45RA+CD25-. This sequence joins TRBV7-2 and TRBJ2-3; no definite D call. The sequence was obtained from a female donor with breast cancer. The CDR3 DNA is TGTGCCAGCAGCTTATCGGGCCATAACACAGATACGCAGTATTTT. Protein sequence: CASSLSGHNTDTQYF. Combining the CDR3 with reference TRBV7-2 and TRBJ2-3 gives the whole variable domain GAGVSQSPSNKVTEKGKDVELRCDPISGHTALYWYRQSLGQGLEFLIYFQGNSAPDKSGLPSDRFSAERTGGSVSTLTIQRTQQEDSAVYLCASSLSGHNTDTQYFGPGTRLTVL.